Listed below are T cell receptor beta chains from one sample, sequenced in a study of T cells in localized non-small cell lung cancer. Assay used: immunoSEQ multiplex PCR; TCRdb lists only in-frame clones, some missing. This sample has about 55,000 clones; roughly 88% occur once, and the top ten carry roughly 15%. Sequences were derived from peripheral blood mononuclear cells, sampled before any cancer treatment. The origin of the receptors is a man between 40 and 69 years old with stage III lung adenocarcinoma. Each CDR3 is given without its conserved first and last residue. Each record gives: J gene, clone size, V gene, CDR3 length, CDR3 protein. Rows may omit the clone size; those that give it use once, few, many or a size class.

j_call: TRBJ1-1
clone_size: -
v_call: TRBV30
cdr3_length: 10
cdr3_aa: AWTDSPTEAF

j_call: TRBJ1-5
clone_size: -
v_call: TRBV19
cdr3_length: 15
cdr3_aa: ASSNFLSTGGNQPQH

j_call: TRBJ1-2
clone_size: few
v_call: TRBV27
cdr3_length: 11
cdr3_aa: ASGRDRITGYT

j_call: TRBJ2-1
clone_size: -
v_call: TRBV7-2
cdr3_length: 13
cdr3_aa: ASRFGVGPYNEQF

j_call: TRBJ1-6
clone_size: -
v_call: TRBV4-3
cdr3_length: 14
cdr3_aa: ASSQGDDRGRSPLH

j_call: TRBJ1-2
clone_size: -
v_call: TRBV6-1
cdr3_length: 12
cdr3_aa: ASRLPNLLYGYT

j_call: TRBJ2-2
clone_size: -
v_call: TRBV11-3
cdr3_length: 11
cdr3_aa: ASSFAGTGTLF

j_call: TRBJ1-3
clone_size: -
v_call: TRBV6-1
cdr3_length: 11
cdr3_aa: ASRVSSGNTIY

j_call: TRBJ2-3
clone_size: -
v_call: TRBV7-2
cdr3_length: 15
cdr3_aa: ASSLATSGTPWDTQY

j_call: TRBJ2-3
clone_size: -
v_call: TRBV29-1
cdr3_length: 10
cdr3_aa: SVTGGGDTQY

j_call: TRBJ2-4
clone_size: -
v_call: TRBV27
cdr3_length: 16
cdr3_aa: ASSSLAGTSYAENIQY

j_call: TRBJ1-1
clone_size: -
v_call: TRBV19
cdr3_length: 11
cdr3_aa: ASSILRDTEAF

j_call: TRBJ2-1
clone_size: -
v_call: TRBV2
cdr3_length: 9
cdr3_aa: ASMMRDEQF

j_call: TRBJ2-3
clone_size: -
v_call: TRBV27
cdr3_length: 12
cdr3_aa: ASGTGYGTDTQY

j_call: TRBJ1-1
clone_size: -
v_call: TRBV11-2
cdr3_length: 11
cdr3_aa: ASSLNTNTEAF

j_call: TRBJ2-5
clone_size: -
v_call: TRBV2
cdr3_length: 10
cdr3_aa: ATKGQQETQY

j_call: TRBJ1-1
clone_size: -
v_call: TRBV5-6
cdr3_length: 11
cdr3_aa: ASSATGKAEAF

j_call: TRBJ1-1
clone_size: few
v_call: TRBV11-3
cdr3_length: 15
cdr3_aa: ASSSPGTGGWGTEAF

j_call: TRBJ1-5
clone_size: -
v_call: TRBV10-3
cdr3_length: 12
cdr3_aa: AISEGGGNQPQH

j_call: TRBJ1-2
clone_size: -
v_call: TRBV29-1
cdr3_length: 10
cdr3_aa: SVIDREGGYT

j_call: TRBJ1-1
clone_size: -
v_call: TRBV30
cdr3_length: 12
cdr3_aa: AWSSISSNTEAF

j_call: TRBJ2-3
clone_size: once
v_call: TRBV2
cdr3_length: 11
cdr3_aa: ASSGTVTDTQY

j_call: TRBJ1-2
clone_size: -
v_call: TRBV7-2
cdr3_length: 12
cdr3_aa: ASRPSGGQGGYT

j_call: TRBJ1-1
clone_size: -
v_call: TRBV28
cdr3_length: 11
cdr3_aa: ASSRSDATEAF

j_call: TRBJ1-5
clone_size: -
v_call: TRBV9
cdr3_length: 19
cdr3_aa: ASSVPPRPGQGLYSNQPQH

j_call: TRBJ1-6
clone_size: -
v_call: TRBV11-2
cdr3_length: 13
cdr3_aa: ASSLWNAEDSPLH

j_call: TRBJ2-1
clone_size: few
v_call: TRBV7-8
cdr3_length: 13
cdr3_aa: AIASGRASYNEQF

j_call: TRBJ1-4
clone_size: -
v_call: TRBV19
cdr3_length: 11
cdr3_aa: ATDLGQGEKLF